Listed below are T cell receptor beta chains from one sample, sequenced in a study of blood T cell repertoires in COVID-19. Sequenced by immunoSEQ multiplex PCR; TCRdb stores in-frame clones only, minus some. Here the sample spans over 120,000 clones, around 86% being singletons. Sequenced material: PBMCs or T cells enriched from blood (not recorded which). Receptors originate from a man aged 60-69 years who had recovered from COVID-19. CDR3s include the opening cysteine and the closing phenylalanine or tryptophan. D genes are given only for firm matches. The listing skips clone size in some rows; elsewhere it reads once, few, many or a size class.

size: NA
D: TRBD2
V: TRBV9
J: TRBJ2-7
DNA: TGTGCCAGCAGCGTAGGAACTAGCGGGACCTTAGACGAGCAGTACTTC
CDR3: CASSVGTSGTLDEQYF

size: NA
D: NA
V: TRBV6-1
J: TRBJ1-5
DNA: TGTGCCAGCAGTGAGGACAGAAATAGCAATCAGCCCCAGCATTTT
CDR3: CASSEDRNSNQPQHF

size: NA
D: TRBD1
V: TRBV7-9
J: TRBJ2-1
DNA: TGTGCCAGCAGCTTGGGGACAGGGGACCATGAGCAGTTCTTC
CDR3: CASSLGTGDHEQFF

size: NA
D: NA
V: TRBV7-2
J: TRBJ2-3
DNA: TGTGCCAGCAGCTTAGTTTCCGGGGAGCCTCGGTATTTT
CDR3: CASSLVSGEPRYF

size: NA
D: TRBD1
V: TRBV2
J: TRBJ2-1
DNA: TGTGCCAGCAGTGGGACAGGGAGTAGAGGTGAGCAGTTCTTC
CDR3: CASSGTGSRGEQFF

size: NA
D: NA
V: TRBV7-2
J: TRBJ1-2
DNA: TGTGCCAGCAGCCGGGATTCGTCGGGTGGCTACACCTTC
CDR3: CASSRDSSGGYTF

size: NA
D: TRBD1
V: TRBV28
J: TRBJ2-2
DNA: TGTGCCAGCAGTTGGACAGGGGGTAACACCGGGGAGCTGTTTTTT
CDR3: CASSWTGGNTGELFF

size: NA
D: TRBD2
V: TRBV2
J: TRBJ2-7
DNA: TGTGCCAGTCGGGGGGGCTACGAGCAGTACTTC
CDR3: CASRGGYEQYF

size: NA
D: NA
V: TRBV19
J: TRBJ2-3
DNA: TGTGCCAGTATCGACAGAGCGTCAGATACGCAGTATTTT
CDR3: CASIDRASDTQYF

size: NA
D: NA
V: TRBV11-2
J: TRBJ1-6
DNA: TGTGCCAGCAGCTTAGGGGGGGGTATAGTTTCACCCCTCCACTTT
CDR3: CASSLGGGIVSPLHF

size: NA
D: TRBD1
V: TRBV6-5
J: TRBJ2-1
DNA: TGTGCCAGCCGGAAGACAGGGGACAATGAGCAGTTCTTC
CDR3: CASRKTGDNEQFF

size: once
D: NA
V: TRBV28
J: TRBJ2-1
DNA: TGTGCCAGCAGTTTACCCTCCCCCCGGGACTCTATCAACAATGAGCAGTTCTTC
CDR3: CASSLPSPRDSINNEQFF

size: NA
D: TRBD1
V: TRBV5-1
J: TRBJ1-4
DNA: TGCGCCAGCAGCCCAGCGGCAGGGGGTATTGAAAAACTGTTTTTT
CDR3: CASSPAAGGIEKLFF

size: NA
D: TRBD1
V: TRBV9
J: TRBJ1-1
DNA: TGTGCCAGCAGCACACAGGGGGGCCTGTACACTGAAGCTTTCTTT
CDR3: CASSTQGGLYTEAFF

size: NA
D: NA
V: TRBV12-3/TRBV12-4
J: TRBJ1-1
DNA: TGTGCCAGCAGTCTATCACAGAACGTAGCTTTCTTT
CDR3: CASSLSQNVAFF

size: NA
D: NA
V: TRBV6-2/TRBV6-3
J: TRBJ1-1
DNA: TGTGCCAGCAGTTACCCGACATCCACTGAAGCTTTCTTT
CDR3: CASSYPTSTEAFF

size: NA
D: TRBD1
V: TRBV24-1
J: TRBJ2-3
DNA: TGTGCTACCGGGACAGGGTTTTCAAGCACAGATACGCAGTATTTT
CDR3: CATGTGFSSTDTQYF

size: NA
D: NA
V: TRBV19
J: TRBJ1-1
DNA: TGTGCCAGCCAGAGGTGGACTGAAGCTTTCTTT
CDR3: CASQRWTEAFF

size: NA
D: TRBD1
V: TRBV7-8
J: TRBJ2-5
DNA: TGTGCCAGCAGCCGAGGGACAGGTGAGACCCAGTACTTC
CDR3: CASSRGTGETQYF

size: NA
D: NA
V: TRBV18
J: TRBJ1-6
DNA: TGTGCCAGCTCACCAAATAGTAATTCACCCCTCCACTTT
CDR3: CASSPNSNSPLHF

size: NA
D: TRBD1
V: TRBV19
J: TRBJ2-5
DNA: TGTGCCAGTAGCCCAGGGGGACGAGAGGAGACCCAGTACTTC
CDR3: CASSPGGREETQYF

size: NA
D: NA
V: TRBV28
J: TRBJ1-1
DNA: TGTGCCAGCAACGCAGGGACTGAAGCTTTCTTT
CDR3: CASNAGTEAFF

size: NA
D: TRBD2
V: TRBV2
J: TRBJ2-7
DNA: TGTGCCAGCAGCACTAGCGGGAGCTCCGGCGGCTACGAGCAGTACTTC
CDR3: CASSTSGSSGGYEQYF

size: NA
D: TRBD2
V: TRBV28
J: TRBJ2-1
DNA: TGTGCCAGCAGTTTAGCGGGAGTTTGGAATGAGCAGTTCTTC
CDR3: CASSLAGVWNEQFF

size: NA
D: NA
V: TRBV9
J: TRBJ2-7
DNA: TGTGCCAGCAGCGGGAAAGGAGGTTGGGACGAGCAGTACTTC
CDR3: CASSGKGGWDEQYF

size: NA
D: NA
V: TRBV19
J: TRBJ1-5
DNA: TGTGCCAGTAGTATCGCCGCGTACAATCAGCCCCAGCATTTT
CDR3: CASSIAAYNQPQHF

size: NA
D: NA
V: TRBV5-1
J: TRBJ1-1
DNA: TGCGCCAGCAGCTTGTTTACAGGGAGTAACACTGAAGCTTTCTTT
CDR3: CASSLFTGSNTEAFF

size: NA
D: NA
V: TRBV29-1
J: TRBJ2-3
DNA: TGCAGCGTTGGCTGGGCCGATACGCAGTATTTT
CDR3: CSVGWADTQYF

size: NA
D: TRBD1
V: TRBV7-9
J: TRBJ2-3
DNA: TGTGCCAGCAGCTTAGGCAAGAGGACAGGGGGCTCGTCAGATACGCAGTATTTT
CDR3: CASSLGKRTGGSSDTQYF

size: NA
D: TRBD1
V: TRBV5-8
J: TRBJ2-3
DNA: TGTGCCAGCAGCATGGACAGGGGAAGGCAGTATTTT
CDR3: CASSMDRGRQYF

size: NA
D: TRBD2
V: TRBV9
J: TRBJ2-7
DNA: TGTGCCAGCAGCGTAGGTCCTAGCGGGAGCCACGAGCAGTACTTC
CDR3: CASSVGPSGSHEQYF

size: once
D: NA
V: TRBV3-1/TRBV3-2
J: TRBJ2-5
DNA: TGTGCCAGCAGCCAAGCAGGGGAGACCCAGTACTTC
CDR3: CASSQAGETQYF

size: NA
D: NA
V: TRBV14
J: TRBJ1-4
DNA: TGTGCCAGCAGCCCCCGGCGCGGGGGTAATAATGAAAAACTGTTTTTT
CDR3: CASSPRRGGNNEKLFF

size: NA
D: NA
V: TRBV5-1
J: TRBJ2-5
DNA: TGCGCCAGCAGCTTGGTGCAGACGGGAGAGACCCAGTACTTC
CDR3: CASSLVQTGETQYF

size: NA
D: NA
V: TRBV5-4
J: TRBJ1-4
DNA: TGTGCCAGCAGCCCCGGGACAAGTAATGAAAAACTGTTTTTT
CDR3: CASSPGTSNEKLFF

size: few
D: TRBD1
V: TRBV5-1
J: TRBJ2-1
DNA: TGCGCCAGCAGCTGGACAGGGGTGTACAATGAGCAGTTCTTC
CDR3: CASSWTGVYNEQFF

size: NA
D: NA
V: TRBV24-1
J: TRBJ1-5
DNA: TGTGCCACCTCAAATCAGGGGTATCAGCCCCAGCATTTT
CDR3: CATSNQGYQPQHF

size: NA
D: TRBD1
V: TRBV7-8
J: TRBJ2-7
DNA: TGTGCCAGCAGCGGCCGACAGGGTGGCGAGCAGTACTTC
CDR3: CASSGRQGGEQYF

size: NA
D: NA
V: TRBV5-1
J: TRBJ1-5
DNA: TGCGCCAGCAGCTTGGGAGGTTCCGGAGCATCCCAGCATTTT
CDR3: CASSLGGSGASQHF

size: NA
D: TRBD2
V: TRBV7-3
J: TRBJ2-1
DNA: TGTGCCAGCAGCTACGGGACTAGAAGAAATGAGCAGTTCTTC
CDR3: CASSYGTRRNEQFF

size: NA
D: NA
V: TRBV18
J: TRBJ2-6
DNA: TGTGCCAGCTCGGCGGGGTCAGTCTCTGGGGCCAACGTCCTGACTTTC
CDR3: CASSAGSVSGANVLTF

size: NA
D: TRBD2
V: TRBV4-2
J: TRBJ2-5
DNA: TGTGCCAGCAGCCAGGCACTAGCGGGGGGCCAAGAGACCCAGTACTTC
CDR3: CASSQALAGGQETQYF

size: NA
D: TRBD1
V: TRBV28
J: TRBJ2-3
DNA: TGTGCCAGCAGTTATGGCGACAGGGGGCGAGATACGCAGTATTTT
CDR3: CASSYGDRGRDTQYF

size: NA
D: NA
V: TRBV18
J: TRBJ2-5
DNA: TGTGCCAGCTCAGGTCAGGGTGCGGAGACCCAGTACTTC
CDR3: CASSGQGAETQYF

size: NA
D: NA
V: TRBV30
J: TRBJ1-5
DNA: TGTGCCTGGAGTGGGGGACTGAATCAGCCCCAGCATTTT
CDR3: CAWSGGLNQPQHF

size: NA
D: TRBD1
V: TRBV5-8
J: TRBJ2-5
DNA: TGTGCCAGCCCAAGACAGGGAACGGTGACCCAGTACTTC
CDR3: CASPRQGTVTQYF

size: once
D: TRBD1
V: TRBV9
J: TRBJ2-5
DNA: TGTGCCAGCAACGCAGGGGGACACGGTGATTCCCAGTACTTC
CDR3: CASNAGGHGDSQYF

size: NA
D: NA
V: TRBV20-1
J: TRBJ2-5
DNA: TGCAGTGCTAGTACTCGTCAAGAGACCCAGTACTTC
CDR3: CSASTRQETQYF